This T cell receptor beta chain came from a study of blood T cell repertoires in COVID-19. About the research overall: The United States, Italy and Spain provided the acute and convalescent COVID-19 samples.

The length of the CDR3 is 15 residues. V shed 4 bases and J 1 base; nucleotides not matched to a gene: 3. CDR1 and CDR2 from the germline V gene are SGHNT and YYREEE (reference sequence). The protocol was immunoSEQ multiplex PCR, while the TCRdb copy is restricted to in-frame clones and leaves out a portion. The data show 150,000 to 200,000 clones, 80% to 90% seen once. Sequenced: peripheral blood. The chain couples TRBV5-4 to TRBJ1-5; TRBD1 matches at 9 bases. This TCR was sampled from a man aged 60-69 years with acute or convalescent COVID-19. CDR3 sequence reads: CASSIGQGSNQPQHF. CDR3 nucleotides: TGTGCCAGCAGCATCGGACAGGGGAGCAATCAGCCCCAGCATTTT.